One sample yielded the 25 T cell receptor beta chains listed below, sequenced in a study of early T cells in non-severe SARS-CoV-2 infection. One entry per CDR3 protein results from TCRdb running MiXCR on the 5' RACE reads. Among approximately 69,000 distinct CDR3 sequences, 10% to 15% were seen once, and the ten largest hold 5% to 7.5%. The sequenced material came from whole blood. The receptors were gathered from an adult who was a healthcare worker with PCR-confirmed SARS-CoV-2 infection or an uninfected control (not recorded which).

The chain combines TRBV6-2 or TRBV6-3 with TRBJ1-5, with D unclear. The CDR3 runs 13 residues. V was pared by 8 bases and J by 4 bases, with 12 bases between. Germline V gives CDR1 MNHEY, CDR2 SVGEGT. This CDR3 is CASGNTINQPQHF. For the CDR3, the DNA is TGTGCCAGCGGAAACACGATTAATCAGCCCCAGCATTTT.

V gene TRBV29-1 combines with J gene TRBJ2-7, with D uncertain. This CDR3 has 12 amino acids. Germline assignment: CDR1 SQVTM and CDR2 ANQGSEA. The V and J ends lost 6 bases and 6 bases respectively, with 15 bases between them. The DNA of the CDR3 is TGCAGCGTGTGTCAGTCTTCTTCCGAGCAGTACTTC. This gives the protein CSVCQSSSEQYF.

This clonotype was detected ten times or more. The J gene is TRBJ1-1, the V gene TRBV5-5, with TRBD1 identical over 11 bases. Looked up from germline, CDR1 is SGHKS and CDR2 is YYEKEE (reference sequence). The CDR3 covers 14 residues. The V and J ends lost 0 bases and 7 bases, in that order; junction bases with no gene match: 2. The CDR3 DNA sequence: TGTGCCAGCAGCTTGGGAGGGACAGGGGGTGAAGCTTTCTTT. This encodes CASSLGGTGGEAFF.

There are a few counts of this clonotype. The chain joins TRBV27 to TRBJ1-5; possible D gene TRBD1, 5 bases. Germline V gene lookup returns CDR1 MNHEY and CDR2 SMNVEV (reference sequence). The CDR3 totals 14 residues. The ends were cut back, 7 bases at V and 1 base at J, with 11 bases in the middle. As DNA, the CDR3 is TGTGCCAGCAACATAAGGGGAAGCAATCAGCCCCAGCATTTT. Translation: CASNIRGSNQPQHF.

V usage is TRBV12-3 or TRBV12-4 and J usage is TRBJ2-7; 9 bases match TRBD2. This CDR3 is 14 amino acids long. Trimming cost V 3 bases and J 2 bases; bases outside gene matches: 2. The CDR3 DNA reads TGTGCCAGCAGTTTTGCGGGAGGGGCCTACGAGCAGTACTTC. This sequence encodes CASSFAGGAYEQYF.

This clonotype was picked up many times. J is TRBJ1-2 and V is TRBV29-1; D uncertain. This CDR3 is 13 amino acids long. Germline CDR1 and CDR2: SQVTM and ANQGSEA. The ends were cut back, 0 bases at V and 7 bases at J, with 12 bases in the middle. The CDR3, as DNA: TGCAGCGTTGAAGATGGAGGGTCTGGTGGCTACACCTTC. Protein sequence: CSVEDGGSGGYTF.

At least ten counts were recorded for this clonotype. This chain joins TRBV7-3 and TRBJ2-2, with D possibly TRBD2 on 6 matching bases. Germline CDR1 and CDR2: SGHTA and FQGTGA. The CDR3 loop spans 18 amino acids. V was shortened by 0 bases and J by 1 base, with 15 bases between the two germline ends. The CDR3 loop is CASSLTPLAGKNTGELFF. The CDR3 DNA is TGTGCCAGCAGCTTAACCCCACTGGCGGGGAAGAACACCGGGGAGCTGTTTTTT.

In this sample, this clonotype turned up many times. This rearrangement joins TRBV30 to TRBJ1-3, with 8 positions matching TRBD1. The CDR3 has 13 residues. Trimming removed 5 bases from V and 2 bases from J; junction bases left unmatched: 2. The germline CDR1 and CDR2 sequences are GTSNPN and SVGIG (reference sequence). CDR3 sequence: CAWGQGPGNTIYF. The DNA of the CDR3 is TGTGCCTGGGGACAGGGTCCTGGAAACACCATATATTTT.

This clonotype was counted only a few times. CDR3 coding DNA: TGCGCCAGCAGTGAGTCCGGACACTGGGCGAACACCGGGGAGCTGTTTTTT. Residues: CASSESGHWANTGELFF. This chain links TRBV10-1 with TRBJ2-2; possible D gene TRBD1, 5 bases. This CDR3 region has 17 residues. V was pared by 0 bases and J by 0 bases, with 11 bases between. Germline CDR1 WNHNN, CDR2 SYGVQD (reference sequence).

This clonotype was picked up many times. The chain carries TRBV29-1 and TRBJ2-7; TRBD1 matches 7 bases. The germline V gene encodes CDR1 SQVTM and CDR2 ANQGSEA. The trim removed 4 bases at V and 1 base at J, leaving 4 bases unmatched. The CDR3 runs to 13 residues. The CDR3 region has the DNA TGCAGCGTTGTGGGACAGACATCCTACGAGCAGTACTTC. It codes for CSVVGQTSYEQYF.

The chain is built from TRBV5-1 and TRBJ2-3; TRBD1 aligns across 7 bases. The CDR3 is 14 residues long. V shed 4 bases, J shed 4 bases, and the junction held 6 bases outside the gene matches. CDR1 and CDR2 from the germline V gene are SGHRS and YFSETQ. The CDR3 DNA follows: TGCGCCAGCAGCGTGGTACAGGGGTCAGATACGCAGTATTTT. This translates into CASSVVQGSDTQYF. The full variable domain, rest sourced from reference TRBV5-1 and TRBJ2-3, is KAGVTQTPRYLIKTRGQQVTLSCSPISGHRSVSWYQQTPGQGLQFLFEYFSETQRNKGNFPGRFSGRQFSNSRSEMNVSTLELGDSALYLCASSVVQGSDTQYFGPGTRLTVL.

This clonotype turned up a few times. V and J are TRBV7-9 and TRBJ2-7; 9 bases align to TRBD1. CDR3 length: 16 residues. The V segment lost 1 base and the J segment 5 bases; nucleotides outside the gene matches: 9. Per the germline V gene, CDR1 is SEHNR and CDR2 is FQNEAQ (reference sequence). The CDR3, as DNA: TGTGCCAGCAGCTTAGTTGCGGGACAGGGATCCCACGAGCAGTACTTC. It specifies CASSLVAGQGSHEQYF.

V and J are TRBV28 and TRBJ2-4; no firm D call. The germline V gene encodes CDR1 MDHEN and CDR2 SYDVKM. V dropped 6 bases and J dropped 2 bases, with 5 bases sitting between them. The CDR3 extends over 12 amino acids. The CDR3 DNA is TGTGCCAGCAGGGGGACCAAAAACATTCAGTACTTC. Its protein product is CASRGTKNIQYF.

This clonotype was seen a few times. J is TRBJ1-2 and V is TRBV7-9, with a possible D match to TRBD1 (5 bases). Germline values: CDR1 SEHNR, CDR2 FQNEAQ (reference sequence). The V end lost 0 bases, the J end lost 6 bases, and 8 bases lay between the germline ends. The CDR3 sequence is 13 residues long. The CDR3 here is CASSLAGEDGYTF. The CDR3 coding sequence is TGTGCCAGCAGCTTAGCGGGGGAGGATGGCTACACCTTC.

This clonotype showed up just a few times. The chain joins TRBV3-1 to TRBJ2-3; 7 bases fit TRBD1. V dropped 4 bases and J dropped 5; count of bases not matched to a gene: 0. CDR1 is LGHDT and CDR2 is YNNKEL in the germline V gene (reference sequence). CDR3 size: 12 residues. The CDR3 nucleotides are TGTGCCAGCAGCCGACAGGGAGATACGCAGTATTTT. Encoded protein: CASSRQGDTQYF.

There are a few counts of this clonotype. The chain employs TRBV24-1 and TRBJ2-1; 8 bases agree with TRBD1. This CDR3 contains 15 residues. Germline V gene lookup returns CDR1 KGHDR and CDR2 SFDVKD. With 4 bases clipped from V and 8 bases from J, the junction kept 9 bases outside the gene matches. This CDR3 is CATSEGQGAADEQFF. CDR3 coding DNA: TGTGCCACCAGTGAGGGTCAGGGGGCTGCAGATGAGCAGTTCTTC.

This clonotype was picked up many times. The CDR3 nucleotides are TGTGCCAGCAGCGTACAGGGCGCCACAGATACGCAGTATTTT. Protein: CASSVQGATDTQYF. The chain has TRBV5-6 and TRBJ2-3, with D perhaps matching TRBD1 (6 bases). This CDR3 contains 14 residues. The germline CDR1 and CDR2 sequences are SGHDT and YYEEEE. V was cut by 4 bases and J by 2 bases, with 11 bases left in between.

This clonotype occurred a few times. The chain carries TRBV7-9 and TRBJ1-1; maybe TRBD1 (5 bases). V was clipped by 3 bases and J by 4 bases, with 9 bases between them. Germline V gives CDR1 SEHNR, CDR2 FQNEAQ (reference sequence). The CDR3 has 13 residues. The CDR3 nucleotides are TGTGCCAGCAGCTTTCACCAGGGCACTGAAGCTTTCTTT. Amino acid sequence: CASSFHQGTEAFF.

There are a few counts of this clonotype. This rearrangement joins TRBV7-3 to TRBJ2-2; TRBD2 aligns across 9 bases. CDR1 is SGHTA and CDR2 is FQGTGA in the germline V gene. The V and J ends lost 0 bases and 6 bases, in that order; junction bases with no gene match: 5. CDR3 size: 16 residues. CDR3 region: CASSLTASGRPGELFF. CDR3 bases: TGTGCCAGCAGCTTAACGGCGAGCGGGAGGCCCGGGGAGCTGTTTTTT.

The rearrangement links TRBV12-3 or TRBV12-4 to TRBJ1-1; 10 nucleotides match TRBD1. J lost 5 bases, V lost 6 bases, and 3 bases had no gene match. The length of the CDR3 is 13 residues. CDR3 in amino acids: CASSQDRGTEAFF. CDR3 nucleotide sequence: TGTGCCAGCAGCCAGGACAGGGGGACTGAAGCTTTCTTT.

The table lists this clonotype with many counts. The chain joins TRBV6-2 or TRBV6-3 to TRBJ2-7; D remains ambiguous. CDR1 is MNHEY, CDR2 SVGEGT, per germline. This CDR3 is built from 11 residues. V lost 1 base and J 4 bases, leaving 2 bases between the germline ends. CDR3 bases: TGTGCCAGCAGTTACTTATACGAGCAGTACTTC. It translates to CASSYLYEQYF.

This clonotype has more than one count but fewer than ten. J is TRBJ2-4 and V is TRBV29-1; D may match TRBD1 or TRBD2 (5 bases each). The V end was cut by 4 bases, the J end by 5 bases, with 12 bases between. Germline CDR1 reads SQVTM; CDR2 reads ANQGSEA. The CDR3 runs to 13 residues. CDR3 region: CSVGGTLENIQYF. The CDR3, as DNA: TGCAGCGTTGGGGGGACCCTCGAAAACATTCAGTACTTC. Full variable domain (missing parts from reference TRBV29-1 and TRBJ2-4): SAVISQKPSRDICQRGTSLTIQCQVDSQVTMMFWYRQQPGQSLTLIATANQGSEATYESGFVIDKFPISRPNLTFSTLTVSNMSPEDSSIYLCSVGGTLENIQYFGAGTRLSVL.

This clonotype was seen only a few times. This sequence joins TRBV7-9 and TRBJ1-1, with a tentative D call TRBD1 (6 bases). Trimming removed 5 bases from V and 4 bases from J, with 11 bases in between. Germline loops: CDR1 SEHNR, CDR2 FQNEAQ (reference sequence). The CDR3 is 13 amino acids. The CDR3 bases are TGTGCCAGCAGCCCCCGGGGGGCCACTGAAGCTTTCTTT. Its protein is CASSPRGATEAFF.

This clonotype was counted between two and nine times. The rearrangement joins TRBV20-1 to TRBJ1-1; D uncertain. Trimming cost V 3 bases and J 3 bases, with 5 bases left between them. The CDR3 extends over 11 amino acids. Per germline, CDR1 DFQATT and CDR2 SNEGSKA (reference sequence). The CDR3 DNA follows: TGCAGTGCTAGTCAGCACACTGAAGCTTTCTTT. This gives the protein CSASQHTEAFF.

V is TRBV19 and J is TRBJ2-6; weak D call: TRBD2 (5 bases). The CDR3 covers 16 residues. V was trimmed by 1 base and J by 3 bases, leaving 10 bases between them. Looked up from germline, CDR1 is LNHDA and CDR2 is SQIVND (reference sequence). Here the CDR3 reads CASSIVAGSGANVLTF. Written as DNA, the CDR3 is TGTGCCAGTAGTATAGTCGCGGGTAGTGGGGCCAACGTCCTGACTTTC.